Listed below are T cell receptor delta chains from one sample, sequenced in a study of γδ T cells in repeated Plasmodium falciparum infection. TCRdb fed the multiplex PCR reads into CATT to redo clone calling. This sample has over 45,000 delta-chain clones, with around 1.6% found just once. Sequencing used gamma-delta T cells from blood. Receptor source: a pool of human donors (malaria-infected and uninfected, not separated). Both conserved end residues are part of each CDR3. D genes are given only for firm matches. Clone sizes are shown as once, few or many counts, or a class when the clone is expanded.

v_gene	d_gene	j_gene	abundance	CDR3nt	CDR3aa
TRDV1	TRDD3	TRDJ1	many	TGTGCTCTTGGGGCTCCTCGCGGAGGATACGGCACCGATAAACTCATCTTT	CALGAPRGGYGTDKLIF
TRDV1	TRDD3	TRDJ1	many	TGTGCTCTTGGTAGGGCTACTCTGGGGGACAACGATAAACTAATCTTT	CALGRATLGDNDKLIF
TRDV1	.	TRDJ1	medium-sized	TGTGCTCTGGAGGAAGCAGGGGTGGGGGTCACCGATAAACTCATCTTT	CALEEAGVGVTDKLIF
TRDV3	.	TRDJ1	medium-sized	TGTGCCTTTTGGGCTTTCCCTACCCCATCAACCTACACCGATAAACTCATCTTT	CAFWAFPTPSTYTDKLIF
TRDV1	TRDD3	TRDJ1	many	TGTGCTCTTGGGGGGGGAGACGGGTACTGGGGGATAGAACTCATCTTT	CALGGGDGYWGIELIF
TRDV1	.	TRDJ1	many	TGTGCTCTTGGGGGGTGGACCGATAAACTCATTTTT	CALGGWTDKLIF
TRAV38-2/DV8	TRDD2	TRDJ1	large	TGTGCTTATAGGACCCCAGGCCTTCCTACCCCTCTATCGAAACTCATCTTT	CAYRTPGLPTPLSKLIF
TRDV2	.	TRDJ1	medium-sized	TGTGCCTGTGTCCCAGGCACTGAGGCCCTAAAACTCATCTTT	CACVPGTEALKLIF
TRDV1	TRDD3	TRDJ1	many	TGTGCTCTTGGGGAACGGGGGGTACTGGGGGATGTTTCCTCGAGGGAGAGAAACCTCATCTTT	CALGERGVLGDVSSRERNLIF
TRDV1	TRDD3	TRDJ1	many	TGTGCTCTTGGGGAAAGGGTGTCCTACGCCATACTGGGGGATACACGAATCGGTAGAACCGATAAACTCATCTTT	CALGERVSYAILGDTRIGRTDKLIF
TRDV1	.	TRDJ1	medium-sized	TGTGCTCTTGGGGAAGGTTTCCTCCAGACCTACACCGATAAACTCATCTTT	CALGEGFLQTYTDKLIF
TRDV1	TRDD3	TRDJ1	medium-sized	TGTGCTCTTGGGGTTTCGCCTACTCTATCTTACTGGGGATTTTACACCGATAAACTCATCTTT	CALGVSPTLSYWGFYTDKLIF
TRDV3	.	TRDJ1	many	TGTGCCTTCCAATGGGCGTACTGTGGGATAATAACCGATAAACTCATCTTT	CAFQWAYCGIITDKLIF
TRDV1	.	TRDJ1	many	TGTGCTCTTGCTAAGGGCCTTCCTAAAGGGGGATACCCCGATAAACTCATCTTT	CALAKGLPKGGYPDKLIF
TRDV1	.	TRDJ1	many	TGTGCTCTTGGGGAATGCGGAGTACTGTGGGTCGGAGAGGGTAAACTCATCTTT	CALGECGVLWVGEGKLIF
TRDV1	TRDD3	TRDJ1	many	TGTGCTCTTCTCTTCCGTACTGGGGGATTGTACACCGATAAACTCATCTTT	CALLFRTGGLYTDKLIF
TRDV1	.	TRDJ1	many	TGTGCTCTTGGGGAACCCTCCTACGGGGTTCTACTCACCGATAAACTCATCTTT	CALGEPSYGVLLTDKLIF
TRDV2	TRDD3	TRDJ1	medium-sized	TGTGCCTGTGACTCGTCGGGTTTACTGGGGGCTTACACCGATAAACTCATCTTT	CACDSSGLLGAYTDKLIF
TRDV2	TRDD3	TRDJ1	many	TGTGCCTGTGACTCTGTACTGGGGGATACGCGGTTCCGGAAACTCATCTTT	CACDSVLGDTRFRKLIF
TRDV1	TRDD3	TRDJ1	medium-sized	TGTGCTCTTGGGGAAGGATCTAGATTTCCCTATTTACTGGGGGCCATTGATAAACTCATCTTT	CALGEGSRFPYLLGAIDKLIF
TRDV1	TRDD3	TRDJ1	medium-sized	TGTGCTCTTGGGGCGTACCTCCCGTCCTACGACCTCTGGGGGAACACCGATAAACTCATCTTT	CALGAYLPSYDLWGNTDKLIF
TRDV1	.	TRDJ2	many	TGTGCTCTTGGGAAAATTACGGCTTACCATCCTTTGACAGCACAACTCTTCTTT	CALGKITAYHPLTAQLFF
TRDV1	TRDD3	TRDJ1	many	TGTGCTCTTGGCGCGACGCGGATTTCCCCCGTACTGGGGGATAGATTTGGCACCAATAAACTCATCTTT	CALGATRISPVLGDRFGTNKLIF
TRDV1	.	TRDJ1	many	TGTGCTCTTGGGTCCCTCCGCAAGCCTTTAGGGGGACCGCGGGGCGATAAACTCATCTTT	CALGSLRKPLGGPRGDKLIF
TRDV1	TRDD3	TRDJ1	many	TGTGCTCTTGGGTTCCCTACTGGGGGAGACAAGTACACCGATAAACTCATCTTT	CALGFPTGGDKYTDKLIF
TRDV1	.	TRDJ1	many	TGTGCTCTTGGGGAATCAAACTCTGGGATCCTTTCCGATAAACTCATCTTT	CALGESNSGILSDKLIF
TRDV1	.	TRDJ1	many	TGTGCTCTTGGGCCTCGAGGAACCGCTGACGACACCGATAAACTCATCTTT	CALGPRGTADDTDKLIF
TRDV2	TRDD3	TRDJ1	many	TGTGCCTGTGACACCCTTACTCGGGGATACGCGTCGTACACCGATAAACTCATCTTT	CACDTLTRGYASYTDKLIF
TRDV1	TRDD3	TRDJ1	many	TGTGCTCTTGGAAAAGGTGAAGGCTGGGGGATTTGCGATAAACTCATCTTT	CALGKGEGWGICDKLIF
TRDV1	.	TRDJ1	many	TGTGCTCTTGAGGATGGCCTGCCTACTAACACCGATAAACTCATCTTT	CALEDGLPTNTDKLIF
TRDV2	.	TRDJ1	medium-sized	TGTGCCTGTGACACGAAAGGGATAAACACCGATAAACTCATCTTT	CACDTKGINTDKLIF
TRDV1	.	TRDJ2	medium-sized	TGTGCTCTTGGGGAACCCCTAGCGCGGGCCCGGTCGGCTTTGACAGCACAACTCTTCTTT	CALGEPLARARSALTAQLFF
TRDV1	TRDD3	TRDJ1	many	TGTGCTCTTGGGGAACTAGGAAACGTTGAGGCATGGGGGATACTGATGTACACCGATAAACTCATCTTT	CALGELGNVEAWGILMYTDKLIF
TRDV1	.	TRDJ1	medium-sized	TGTGCTCTTGGGGACCGGATAACCGTTCCTACCGATAAACTCATCTTT	CALGDRITVPTDKLIF
TRDV1	TRDD3	TRDJ1	many	TGTGCTCTTGGGGAACGTCCTGGGGGATCACCGTACACCGATAAACTCATCTTT	CALGERPGGSPYTDKLIF
TRDV1	TRDD3	TRDJ1	many	TGTGCTCTTGGGGACCTAACTTCCTTCAGTCGTACTGGGGGATGCGCCCTCCTTACTTACACCGATAAACTCATCTTT	CALGDLTSFSRTGGCALLTYTDKLIF
TRDV1	TRDD3	TRDJ1	few	TGTGCGCTTGGGGAATGCCGCCTAGACCGCGGGGGATACGGGTACACCGATAAACTCATCTTT	CALGECRLDRGGYGYTDKLIF
TRDV1	.	TRDJ3	medium-sized	TGTGCTCTTGGGGAGTCTCTATTGAGATTCTCCTGGGACACCCGACAGATGTTTTTC	CALGESLLRFSWDTRQMFF
TRDV1	TRDD3	TRDJ1	many	TGTGCTCTTGGGGAACTTGGACTGGGGGATAGCAGAGGCGATAAACTCATCTTT	CALGELGLGDSRGDKLIF
TRDV1	TRDD3	TRDJ1	medium-sized	TGTGCTCTTGGGGAACCAGCCTCAGTAGTCTGGGGGATTTACACCGATAAACTCATCTTT	CALGEPASVVWGIYTDKLIF
TRDV1	.	TRDJ1	many	TGTGCTCTTGGGGAACCAGGACCTACGAAGGGGGTCTGTAGGTTCCCCTCCACCGATAAACTCATCTTT	CALGEPGPTKGVCRFPSTDKLIF
TRDV1	TRDD3	TRDJ1	medium-sized	TGTGCTCTTGGGGAACTAAGACTGACCTTCTGGGGGAAAACTAGCTACACCGATAAACTCATCTTT	CALGELRLTFWGKTSYTDKLIF
TRDV1	.	TRDJ1	medium-sized	TGTGCTCTTGGGGAAATATGGTTCCCCCGAAATACTTACACCGATAAACTCATCTTT	CALGEIWFPRNTYTDKLIF
TRDV1	.	TRDJ1	medium-sized	TGTGCTCTTGGGGAGCCTCGGCCTTCCATATCTTACTGGGAATCCTACACCGATAAACTCATCTTT	CALGEPRPSISYWESYTDKLIF
TRDV1	.	TRDJ1	many	TGTGCTCTTGGGGAACTGGAACCCTACGCGGATAGGGGCACCGATAAACTCATCTTT	CALGELEPYADRGTDKLIF
TRDV1	TRDD3	TRDJ1	many	TGTGCTCTTGGGGAAAGGGCGAGAGCCCACTGGGGGTCCTTCCCCACCGATAAACTCATCTTT	CALGERARAHWGSFPTDKLIF